The clone carrying this T cell receptor beta chain was counted a few times. Its antigen is unidentified. Per the study methods: The study built a papillary thyroid cancer distant-metastasis classifier from CDR3 differences across clinicopathological groups. TCRdb re-clonotyped the PCR reads through MiXCR. The V and J calls and clone size are TCRdb's, not the authors'. Of 21,000 or so clones detected, 28% appear once; the ten largest clones hold 13% to 15%. Patients were all untreated before their thyroid surgery. This entry is derived from a study of metastatic and nonmetastatic thyroid tumors. The wider study: The authors compared repertoires across blood and tumor or nodule tissue from malignant and benign thyroid patients.

Study-wide results and caveats: Reports indicated that malignant thyroid tumors showed significantly higher TCR beta diversity than benign nodules did, in blood and tumor.

This TCR derives from a male donor with papillary thyroid cancer or a benign thyroid nodule (not recorded which). Some clones in this sample may be carry-over from other donors' samples. The sample taken for sequencing was tumor tissue.

The CDR3 spells CASSPPPSRGTEAFF. CDR3 DNA: TGTGCCAGCAGTCCGCCCCCGTCCCGGGGCACTGAAGCTTTCTTT. The chain recombines TRBV12-3 or TRBV12-4 with TRBJ1-1; unclear D gene. V lost 5 bases to trimming and J lost 4 bases, with 17 bases between them. This CDR3 spans 15 amino acids.